This T cell receptor (beta chain) was sequenced for a study of blood T cells in healthy people across ages. Study background: The template switching approach captured approximately one barcoded beta molecule for every two T cells. Study observations and caveats: Higher naive T cell percentage went strongly together with higher TCR beta diversity.

A J-beta primer mix and a sample-barcoded 5' primer were used in a second PCR of about 7 to 12 cycles. TCRdb recomputed calls from the 5' RACE reads with MiXCR, one row per CDR3 protein. The sample lists some 800,000 distinct CDR3 sequences; more than 40% were seen once. As regards this clonotype: Its matching antigen is unknown.

The sequenced sample was blood. The TCR was taken from a man between 60 and 75 years old in good health.

CDR3 protein: CASSLEQGVYNEQFF. The CDR3 DNA reads as TGTGCCAGCAGCTTAGAGCAGGGGGTTTACAATGAGCAGTTCTTC. The rearrangement links TRBV7-2 to TRBJ2-1, with TRBD1 matching 7 bases. The V gene end was trimmed by 1 base and the J gene end by 4 bases; junction bases not matched to a gene: 4. This CDR3 is built from 15 residues. CDR1 is SGHTA, CDR2 FQGNSA, per germline.